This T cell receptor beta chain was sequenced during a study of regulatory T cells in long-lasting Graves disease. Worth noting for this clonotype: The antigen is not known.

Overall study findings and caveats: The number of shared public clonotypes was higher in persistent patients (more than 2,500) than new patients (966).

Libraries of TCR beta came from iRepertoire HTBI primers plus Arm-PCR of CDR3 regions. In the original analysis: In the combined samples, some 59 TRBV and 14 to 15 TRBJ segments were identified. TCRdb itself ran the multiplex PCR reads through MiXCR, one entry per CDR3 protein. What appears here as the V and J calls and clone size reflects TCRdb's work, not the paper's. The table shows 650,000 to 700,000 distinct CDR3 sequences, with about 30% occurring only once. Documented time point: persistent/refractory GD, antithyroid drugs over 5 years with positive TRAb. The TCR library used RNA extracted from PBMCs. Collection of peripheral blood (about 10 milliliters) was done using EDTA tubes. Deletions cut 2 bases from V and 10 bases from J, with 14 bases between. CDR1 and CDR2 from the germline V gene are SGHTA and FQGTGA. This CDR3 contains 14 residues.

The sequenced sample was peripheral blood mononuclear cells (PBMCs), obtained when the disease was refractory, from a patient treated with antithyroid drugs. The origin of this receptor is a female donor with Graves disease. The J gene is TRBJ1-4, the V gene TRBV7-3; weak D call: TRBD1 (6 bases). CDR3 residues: CASSLSTGLGKLFF. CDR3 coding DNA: TGTGCCAGCAGCTTATCTACAGGGTTGGGAAAACTGTTTTTT.